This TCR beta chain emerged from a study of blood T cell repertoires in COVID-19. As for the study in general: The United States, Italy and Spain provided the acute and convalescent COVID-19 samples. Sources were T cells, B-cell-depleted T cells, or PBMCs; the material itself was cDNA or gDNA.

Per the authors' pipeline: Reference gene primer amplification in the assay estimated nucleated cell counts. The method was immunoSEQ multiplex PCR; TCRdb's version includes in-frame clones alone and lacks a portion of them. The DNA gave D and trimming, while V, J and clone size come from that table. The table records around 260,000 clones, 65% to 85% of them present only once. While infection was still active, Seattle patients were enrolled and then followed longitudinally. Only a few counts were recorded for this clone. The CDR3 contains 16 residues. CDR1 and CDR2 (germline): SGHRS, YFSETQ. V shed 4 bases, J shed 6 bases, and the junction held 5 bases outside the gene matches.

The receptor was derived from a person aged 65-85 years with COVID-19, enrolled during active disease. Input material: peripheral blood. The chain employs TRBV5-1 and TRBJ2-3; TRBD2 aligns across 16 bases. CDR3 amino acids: CASSVGTSGRGDTQYF. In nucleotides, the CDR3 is TGCGCCAGCAGCGTGGGGACTAGCGGGAGGGGTGATACGCAGTATTTT.